This T cell receptor (beta chain) was found in a study of STAT5B mutations in CD4+ large granular lymphocyte leukemia. As to this clone: Its antigen remains unknown.

General study points: TRBV06-family usage was enriched in top patient clones (8/27) versus controls (2/35). Patient CD4-sorted repertoires stayed more clonal than healthy ones after leukemic-clone removal.

Trimming stripped 3 bases from V and 7 bases from J, with 15 bases between. From germline, CDR1 is ENHRY and CDR2 SYGVKD. The CDR3 extends over 14 amino acids. Sequenced by immunoSEQ multiplex PCR; TCRdb stores in-frame clones only, minus some. This sample has 20,000 to 25,000 clones, with 79% found just once. This sequence was found in a human donor in good health. Sequenced sample: CD4+ T cells from blood buffy coats. The chain couples TRBV10-3 to TRBJ1-1; D might be TRBD1 (5 bases). CDR3 nucleotide sequence: TGTGCCATCAGTGACGTTCAGGGCGTAGGTGAAGCTTTCTTT. Translation gives CAISDVQGVGEAFF.